These T cell receptor beta chains were read from a single sample in a study of a mutant IDH1 vaccine in newly diagnosed glioma. This table comes from immunoSEQ multiplex PCR, and its TCRdb copy is limited to in-frame clones, with some not included. The sample consists of 75,000 to 100,000 clones, around 79% of them appearing once. The source was PBMCs, collected from a glioma patient treated with radiotherapy, temozolomide or both. The receptors derive from a man aged 40-49 years with glioma. Some clones in this sample may be carry-over from other donors' samples. CDR3s include the opening cysteine and the closing phenylalanine or tryptophan. D genes are given only for firm matches. Expanded clones are given a class, and other clones once, few, many or no size at all.

TRBJ1-1 TRBV6-5 few NA CASSYLGDTEAFF TGTGCCAGCAGTTACCTCGGGGACACTGAAGCTTTCTTT
TRBJ1-6 TRBV14 NA NA CASSQDLDLGASPLHF TGTGCCAGCAGCCAAGATTTAGACCTGGGTGCTTCACCCCTCCACTTT
TRBJ2-5 TRBV29-1 once TRBD2 CSAGGTSSGETQYF TGCAGCGCTGGCGGGACTAGCAGCGGAGAGACCCAGTACTTC
TRBJ2-5 TRBV19 NA TRBD1 CASSIAGTGGQETQYF TGTGCCAGTAGTATAGCCGGGACAGGGGGTCAAGAGACCCAGTACTTC
TRBJ2-7 TRBV14 NA NA CASSQVIGTEQYF TGTGCCAGCAGCCAAGTCATCGGGACCGAGCAGTACTTC
TRBJ1-2 TRBV18 NA NA CASSPVETGSSTF TGTGCCAGCTCACCAGTCGAGACAGGATCTTCTACCTTC
TRBJ1-2 TRBV18 NA NA CASSPLFELEGGYTF TGTGCCAGCTCACCACTGTTTGAGCTCGAGGGTGGCTACACCTTC
TRBJ2-7 TRBV19 NA TRBD1 CASRLSQGAYEQYF TGTGCCAGTAGGCTATCACAGGGGGCATACGAGCAGTACTTC
TRBJ2-1 TRBV6-5 NA TRBD1 CASRTGQSSYNEQFF TGTGCCAGCAGGACAGGGCAGAGCTCCTACAATGAGCAGTTCTTC
TRBJ1-3 TRBV13 NA NA CASSTSRSSGNTIYF TGTGCCAGCAGCACAAGCCGAAGCTCTGGAAACACCATATATTTT
TRBJ1-2 TRBV7-9 few NA CASSFGGGGYTF TGTGCCAGCAGCTTCGGCGGGGGCGGCTACACCTTC
TRBJ2-2 TRBV5-1 NA NA CASSSWVSPTGELFF TGCGCCAGCAGCTCGTGGGTCTCGCCTACCGGGGAGCTGTTTTTT
TRBJ1-2 TRBV5-1 NA NA CASSAGQPYGYTF TGCGCCAGCAGCGCGGGACAACCCTATGGCTACACCTTC
TRBJ1-1 TRBV27 NA NA CASSLLGRDEAFF TGTGCCAGCAGTTTATTGGGGCGGGATGAAGCTTTCTTT